The 12 T cell receptor beta chains below all came from one sample that was sequenced in a study of CD8 T cells in Susac syndrome. RNA, at about 0.5 to 1 ug, was reverse transcribed with random hexamers. One entry per CDR3 protein results from TCRdb running MiXCR on the immunoSEQ multiplex PCR reads. This table has approximately 300,000 distinct CDR3 sequences, about 91% appearing once. The sequencing sample was made of CD8+ T cells from PBMCs. The source is a human donor with multiple sclerosis.

This chain joins TRBV27 and TRBJ1-5; 8 bases are a match to TRBD1. CDR3 length: 15 amino acids. Unmatched junction bases numbered 4, after V lost 4 bases and J lost 2 bases. Germline V gives CDR1 MNHEY, CDR2 SMNVEV (reference sequence). The CDR3 region is CASSWTGLGNQPQHF. The CDR3 coding sequence is TGTGCCAGCAGTTGGACAGGGCTCGGCAATCAGCCCCAGCATTTT.

The chain joins TRBV11-1 to TRBJ2-7, with TRBD1 matching over 9 bases. CDR1 and CDR2 (germline): SGHAT, FQDESV (reference sequence). CDR3 length: 16 amino acids. J was trimmed by 4 bases and V by 1 base; bases with no gene match: 8. The CDR3 sequence is CASSLVRGQGSYEQYF. DNA for the CDR3: TGTGCCAGCAGCTTAGTTCGTGGACAGGGGTCGTACGAGCAGTACTTC.

The genes are TRBV23-1 and TRBJ1-2; 8 positions agree with TRBD1. TRBV23-1 is flagged as an ORF with uncertain function. V was clipped by 1 base and J by 6 bases; unmatched bases: 4. The CDR3 extends over 14 amino acids. CDR3 bases: TGCGCCAGCAGTCAATACGCAGGGGGCGATGGCTACACCTTC. Its translation is CASSQYAGGDGYTF.

J is TRBJ2-1 and V is TRBV29-1; no clear D gene. The CDR3 has 16 residues. The V end was cut by 1 base, the J end by 0 bases, with 13 bases between. Germline CDR1 SQVTM, CDR2 ANQGSEA. CDR3 bases: TGCAGCGTTGAAGGGTATGTGGGTAGCTCCTACAATGAGCAGTTCTTC. It is translated as CSVEGYVGSSYNEQFF.

This rearrangement joins TRBV4-1 to TRBJ1-4; D ambiguous. The CDR3 runs 14 residues. Trimming removed 4 bases from V and 0 bases from J, with 6 bases in between. Germline V gene lookup returns CDR1 MGHRA and CDR2 YSYEKL. Written as DNA, the CDR3 is TGCGCCAGCAGCCCCGGAACAACTAATGAAAAACTGTTTTTT. Residues: CASSPGTTNEKLFF.

The chain combines TRBV12-3 or TRBV12-4 with TRBJ2-1; 9 bases are shared with TRBD2. The CDR3 consists of 17 residues. V gave up 1 base and J gave up 2 bases; unmatched junction bases: 6. The CDR3 bases are TGTGCCAGCAGTTTAGATGGTAGCGGGGGTCCCTACAATGAGCAGTTCTTC. As protein: CASSLDGSGGPYNEQFF.

This chain connects TRBV7-3 to TRBJ2-5; no clear D gene. V gave up 5 bases and J gave up 5 bases, with 9 bases separating them. CDR1 and CDR2 from the germline V gene are SGHTA and FQGTGA. This CDR3 is 12 amino acids long. CDR3 region: CASSQGSETQYF. CDR3 nucleotide sequence: TGTGCCAGCAGCCAAGGATCCGAGACCCAGTACTTC.

The chain recombines TRBV28 with TRBJ2-3, with 12 bases fitting TRBD2. Germline V gives CDR1 MDHEN, CDR2 SYDVKM. J lost 3 bases, V lost 5 bases, and 12 bases had no gene match. The length of the CDR3 is 18 residues. CDR3 nucleotide sequence: TGTGCCAGCAGTAGCCCACGCGAGACTAGCGGGGGTACAGATACGCAGTATTTT. Translating gives CASSSPRETSGGTDTQYF.

The CDR3 DNA is TGCGCCAGCAGCTTGATTCCCAGCGGGAGCTCCTACAATGAGCAGTTCTTC. Protein sequence: CASSLIPSGSSYNEQFF. This chain joins TRBV5-1 and TRBJ2-1; TRBD2 aligns across 8 bases. Germline CDR1 and CDR2: SGHRS and YFSETQ. The CDR3 totals 17 residues. V was clipped by 1 base and J by 0 bases; unmatched bases: 6. Combining the CDR3 with reference TRBV5-1 and TRBJ2-1 gives the whole variable domain KAGVTQTPRYLIKTRGQQVTLSCSPISGHRSVSWYQQTPGQGLQFLFEYFSETQRNKGNFPGRFSGRQFSNSRSEMNVSTLELGDSALYLCASSLIPSGSSYNEQFFGPGTRLTVL.

The rearrangement uses TRBV27 and TRBJ2-7; TRBD1 matches 8 bases. CDR1 is MNHEY, CDR2 SMNVEV, per germline (reference sequence). Trimming at V came to 4 bases and at J to 5 bases, leaving 4 bases not matched to a gene. The CDR3 runs 13 residues. As DNA, the CDR3 is TGTGCCAGCAGTTACGGGACAGGTGACGAGCAGTACTTC. Its protein product is CASSYGTGDEQYF.

The V gene is TRBV6-1, the J gene TRBJ1-2, with D perhaps TRBD1 (5 bases). CDR1 is MNHNS and CDR2 is SASEGT in the germline V gene. This CDR3 is 15 amino acids long. V shed 9 bases and J shed 0 bases, with 17 bases lying between them. The CDR3 is CASIPLDSSNYGYTF. CDR3 in DNA: TGTGCCAGTATTCCGCTCGACAGTTCTAACTATGGCTACACCTTC.

This clonotype has a single count. The chain employs TRBV2 and TRBJ2-1, with 15 bases matching TRBD2. The ends lost 6 bases at V and 8 bases at J; junction bases unmatched: 8. This CDR3 spans 16 amino acids. Germline CDR1 and CDR2: SNHLY and FYNNEI. The DNA of the CDR3 is TGTGCCAGCAGCTTGGGACTAGCGGGAGGATGGGATGAGCAGTTCTTC. It is translated as CASSLGLAGGWDEQFF.